This T cell receptor (beta chain) is from a study of ipilimumab plus nivolumab after autologous stem cell transplantation. In the study overall: Median doses per patient: roughly five ipilimumab, about eight nivolumab. The myeloma group: high-risk transplant-naive, or relapse within 3 years after first autologous transplant.

Checkpoint therapy with ipilimumab 1 mg/kg began 14 to 28 days after transplant. Trimming at V came to 7 bases and at J to 0 bases, leaving 7 bases not matched to a gene. Looked up from germline, CDR1 is SGHDN and CDR2 is FVKESK. The CDR3 totals 15 residues. Some clones are missing from TCRdb's copy, which holds only in-frame ones; the method was immunoSEQ multiplex PCR. The top ten clones hold about 30% of a sample with under 5,000 clones, around 71% of them seen once. The material was PBMCs, obtained in a trial of ipilimumab plus nivolumab as post-transplant consolidation. The chain joins TRBV14 to TRBJ2-3; 7 positions agree with TRBD1. The TCR originated in a male donor with multiple myeloma. The CDR3 DNA reads as TGTGCCAGCAACCCGACAGGGTCTAGCACAGATACGCAGTATTTT. Encoded protein: CASNPTGSSTDTQYF.